These 20 T cell receptor beta chains share one sample of origin, sequenced in a study of T-cell memory formation after mild COVID-19 (dated by TCRdb to the early 2020s). To prepare the library, 5' RACE was applied. The sequencer was an Illumina NovaSeq 6000. TCRdb ran its own pipeline on the public reads, namely fastp trimming at Q25 and MiXCR clone calling, and kept in-frame beta chains. Rows matching on CDR3 protein sequence are summarized as one entry with the most common DNA and genes. In all, the sample holds roughly 100,000 distinct CDR3 sequences, and over 10% of those were seen once. Around 27% of the sample is taken by the ten largest. Source material: PBMCs or a T cell subset sorted from them (not recorded which). The receptors derive from an adult woman who had mild COVID-19 (a few samples of this study predate the infection). The sample titles of this study are shuffled in the database, so cell type and time point are left out; the donor was told from shared clones.

This clonotype was detected once. V is TRBV3-1 and J is TRBJ2-1; TRBD1 aligns across 7 bases. Germline CDR1 and CDR2: LGHDT and YNNKEL (reference sequence). CDR3 length: 18 amino acids. V was clipped by 2 bases and J by 0 bases; unmatched bases: 10. The CDR3: CASSQPGYGQASYNEQFF. The CDR3 nucleotides are TGTGCCAGCAGCCAACCTGGATACGGACAGGCCTCCTACAATGAGCAGTTCTTC.

The CDR3 coding sequence is TGTGCCAGCAGCTCCTTTGCCGGGACTAGCGGGAGAACGGAGACCCAGTACTTC. Translated, it gives CASSSFAGTSGRTETQYF. This chain links TRBV7-9 with TRBJ2-5, with 14 bases that match TRBD2. Germline lookup yields CDR1 SEHNR and CDR2 FQNEAQ (reference sequence). CDR3 length: 18 amino acids. V was pared by 4 bases and J by 5 bases, with 12 bases of the junction left unmatched.

This clonotype was counted only a few times. The chain joins TRBV7-9 to TRBJ2-3; 12 bases are a match to TRBD2. Losses at the gene ends were 4 bases for V and 7 bases for J; bases not matched to a gene: 6. The CDR3 has 15 residues. CDR1 is SEHNR, CDR2 FQNEAQ, per germline (reference sequence). The CDR3 sequence: CASSSTSGGGHTQYF. The DNA of the CDR3 is TGTGCCAGCAGCTCGACTAGCGGGGGAGGCCATACGCAGTATTTT.

The chain carries TRBV11-2 and TRBJ1-1, with a possible D match to TRBD1 (6 bases). Trimming left V 4 bases short and J 6 bases short, with 15 bases between. The CDR3 spans 14 residues. Germline CDR1 reads SGHAT; CDR2 reads FQNNGV. CDR3 nucleotides: TGTGCCAGCAGCTCATGGGACACGCGGGCTGAAGCTTTCTTT. Translation gives CASSSWDTRAEAFF.

This chain joins TRBV4-1 and TRBJ2-1, with 10 bases aligning to TRBD1. The length of the CDR3 is 14 residues. With 0 bases clipped from V and 7 bases from J, the junction kept 0 bases outside the gene matches. The germline V gene encodes CDR1 MGHRA and CDR2 YSYEKL. The CDR3 DNA reads as TGCGCCAGCAGCCAAGAGGGACAGGGGAATGAGCAGTTCTTC. Translated: CASSQEGQGNEQFF.

This clonotype was seen only a few times. The chain joins TRBV7-8 to TRBJ1-1, with D possibly matching TRBD1 (5 bases). The germline V and J ends were trimmed by 5 bases and 3 bases, with 10 bases remaining between them. The CDR3 length is 13 residues. In germline, CDR1 is SGHVS, CDR2 FQNEAQ. As DNA, the CDR3 is TGTGCCAGCAGCCTTCGACAGCACACTGAAGCTTTCTTT. Residues: CASSLRQHTEAFF.

This clonotype turned up a few times. This chain joins TRBV19 and TRBJ2-7; D remains unclear. V was cut by 4 bases and J by 2 bases, with 15 bases left in between. Germline assignment: CDR1 LNHDA and CDR2 SQIVND (reference sequence). The CDR3 is 15 residues long. CDR3 loop: CASSTLFGAAYEQYF. The CDR3 bases are TGTGCCAGTAGTACCCTCTTCGGCGCGGCCTACGAGCAGTACTTC.

This clonotype was seen more than once but under ten times. This chain links TRBV7-9 with TRBJ2-5; the D is unclear. Trimming pared 4 bases from V and 7 bases from J, leaving 10 bases between. The germline gives CDR1 SEHNR, CDR2 FQNEAQ (reference sequence). This CDR3 has 12 amino acids. The CDR3 is CASSSALGTQYF. The CDR3 DNA is TGTGCCAGCAGCTCAGCTTTGGGGACCCAGTACTTC.

The V and J genes are TRBV7-9 and TRBJ2-5; 12 nucleotides line up with TRBD2. This CDR3 comprises 16 residues. V lost 4 bases, J lost 5 bases, and 8 bases stayed unmatched. Germline CDR1 reads SEHNR; CDR2 reads FQNEAQ (reference sequence). In DNA, the CDR3 is TGTGCCAGCAGCTCGACGACTAGCGGGGGTCCGGAGACCCAGTACTTC. It encodes CASSSTTSGGPETQYF.

Only a few counts were recorded for this clonotype. The chain links TRBV5-1 to TRBJ2-3; D assignment may be TRBD1 or TRBD2 (6 bases each). Trimming took off 4 bases at V and 2 bases at J, with 14 bases between the two ends. This CDR3 has 15 amino acids. CDR1 is SGHRS, CDR2 YFSETQ, per germline. The CDR3 DNA sequence: TGCGCCAGCAGCGCGGGACATGCTTACACAGATACGCAGTATTTT. Translated, it gives CASSAGHAYTDTQYF.

V usage is TRBV6-2 or TRBV6-3 and J usage is TRBJ2-2, with D perhaps given as TRBD1 or TRBD2 (5 bases each). This CDR3 has 15 residues. V was cut by 7 bases and J by 3 bases, with 15 bases left in between. CDR1 MNHEY and CDR2 SVGEGT come from the germline V gene. The CDR3 DNA reads as TGTGCCAGCACGTGGGGGAGTTTGGACACCGGGGAGCTGTTTTTT. Translation: CASTWGSLDTGELFF.

This clonotype occurred once. The chain employs TRBV5-1 and TRBJ2-7, with 10 bases aligning to TRBD2. Per the germline V gene, CDR1 is SGHRS and CDR2 is YFSETQ. The trim removed 0 bases at V and 5 bases at J, leaving 5 bases unmatched. There are 15 residues in the CDR3. Written as DNA, the CDR3 is TGCGCCAGCAGCTTGGCGGCTAGCGGGGGTCACGAGCAGTACTTC. Its protein is CASSLAASGGHEQYF.

This clonotype was detected many times. This chain connects TRBV7-9 to TRBJ2-7, with D perhaps TRBD1 (5 bases). The germline CDR1 and CDR2 sequences are SEHNR and FQNEAQ (reference sequence). V was cut by 0 bases and J by 6 bases, with 6 bases left in between. CDR3 length: 12 residues. The DNA of the CDR3 is TGTGCCAGCAGCTTAGCGGGGCTCGAGCAGTACTTC. Translating it yields CASSLAGLEQYF. The complete variable domain, with remaining parts taken from reference TRBV7-9 and TRBJ2-7, reads DTGVSQNPRHKITKRGQNVTFRCDPISEHNRLYWYRQTLGQGPEFLTYFQNEAQLEKSRLLSDRFSAERPKGSFSTLEIQRTEQGDSAMYLCASSLAGLEQYFGPGTRLTVT.

This chain connects TRBV30 to TRBJ1-1; D call uncertain. This CDR3 has 15 residues. Trimming shortened V by 0 bases and J by 1 base, and 12 bases separated the two germline ends. Germline assignment: CDR1 GTSNPN and CDR2 SVGIG (reference sequence). The DNA of the CDR3 is TGTGCCTGGAGTGTAATGACCCATCGGAACACTGAAGCTTTCTTT. Protein: CAWSVMTHRNTEAFF.

In its sample, this clonotype was seen a few times. The rearrangement joins TRBV6-6 to TRBJ2-7, with 7 bases fitting TRBD2. Germline V gene sequence: CDR1 MNHNY, CDR2 SVGAGI (reference sequence). With V trimmed by 2 bases and J by 2 bases, 6 bases remained unmatched. This CDR3 has 15 residues. In DNA form, the CDR3 reads TGTGCCAGCAGTTACGGGCTAGCGGCCACCTACGAGCAGTACTTC. It encodes CASSYGLAATYEQYF.

The chain uses TRBV29-1 and TRBJ2-3; 10 nucleotides agree with TRBD2. The junction had 8 bases not matched to a gene; V was cut back by 7 bases and J by 4 bases. The CDR3 sequence is 14 residues long. Germline CDR1 reads SQVTM; CDR2 reads ANQGSEA. Written as DNA, the CDR3 is TGCAGCGCCACGGAGCGGGAGGGCCCAGATACGCAGTATTTT. Translation gives CSATEREGPDTQYF.

The chain recombines TRBV6-2 or TRBV6-3 with TRBJ2-1, with D uncertain. CDR1 and CDR2 (germline): MNHEY, SVGEGT. The CDR3 length is 12 residues. The CDR3 DNA reads TGTGCTGCTGGGCCCTCATACAATGAGCAGTTCTTC. Amino acid sequence: CAAGPSYNEQFF.

The chain carries TRBV4-3 and TRBJ2-7, with D unresolved. Germline CDR1 is LGHNA and CDR2 is YSLEER. Trimming shortened V by 4 bases and J by 0 bases, and 7 bases separated the two germline ends. The CDR3 length is 13 residues. The DNA of the CDR3 is TGCGCCAGCAGCCCCAGCTACTCCTACGAGCAGTACTTC. Its protein product is CASSPSYSYEQYF.

The chain recombines TRBV4-1 with TRBJ2-5; D unclear. Germline V lookup: CDR1 MGHRA, CDR2 YSYEKL. Trimming pared 1 base from V and 1 base from J, leaving 7 bases between. The CDR3 covers 14 residues. The DNA for the CDR3 is TGCGCCAGCAGCCAAGTACAGCTCCAAGAGACCCAGTACTTC. Amino acids: CASSQVQLQETQYF.

The rearrangement joins TRBV6-1 to TRBJ2-7; TRBD1 is a possible D gene (5 bases). Trimming took 9 bases from V and 4 from J, leaving 13 bases between them. Germline V gene data show CDR1 as MNHNS and CDR2 as SASEGT. The CDR3 spans 12 residues. The CDR3 DNA is TGTGCCAGTACTAAGGGGTGGTACGAGCAGTACTTC. It encodes CASTKGWYEQYF.